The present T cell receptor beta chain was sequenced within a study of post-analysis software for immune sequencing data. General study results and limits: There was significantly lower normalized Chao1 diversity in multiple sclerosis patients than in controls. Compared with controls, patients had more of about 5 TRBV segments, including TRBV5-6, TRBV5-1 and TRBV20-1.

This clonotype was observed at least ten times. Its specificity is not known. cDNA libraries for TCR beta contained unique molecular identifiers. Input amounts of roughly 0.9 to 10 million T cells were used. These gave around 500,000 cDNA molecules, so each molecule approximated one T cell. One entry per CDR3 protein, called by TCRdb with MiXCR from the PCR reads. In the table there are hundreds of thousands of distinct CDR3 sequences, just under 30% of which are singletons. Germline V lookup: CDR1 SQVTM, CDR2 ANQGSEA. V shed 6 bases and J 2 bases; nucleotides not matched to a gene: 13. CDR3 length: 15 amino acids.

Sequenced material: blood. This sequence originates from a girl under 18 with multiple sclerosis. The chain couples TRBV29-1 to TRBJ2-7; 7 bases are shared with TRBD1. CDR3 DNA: TGCAGCGTGCGGAATGACAGGGCTTCTCCCTACGAGCAGTACTTC. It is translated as CSVRNDRASPYEQYF.